What follows are 23 T cell receptor beta chains derived from one specimen sequenced in a study of blood T cell repertoires in COVID-19. Clones were sequenced by immunoSEQ multiplex PCR, and TCRdb holds only the in-frame ones, with some missing. The sample lists 150,000 to 200,000 clones; approximately 83% were seen once. The source material was peripheral blood. The receptors were sampled from a human donor in a cohort sampled during active COVID-19.

Worth noting for this clone: This specimen includes other DNA sequences encoding the same CDR3. V and J are TRBV5-4 and TRBJ2-7, with 8 bases aligning to TRBD1. Trimming removed 4 bases from V and 1 base from J; junction bases left unmatched: 7. This CDR3 spans 15 amino acids. Looked up from germline, CDR1 is SGHNT and CDR2 is YYREEE (reference sequence). CDR3 bases: TGTGCCAGCAGCACGTCAGGGGGCCCTTCCTACGAGCAGTACTTC. This translates into CASSTSGGPSYEQYF.

V and J are TRBV7-9 and TRBJ2-2, with 13 bases identical to TRBD2. This CDR3 comprises 18 residues. J gave up 3 bases and V 5 bases, and 9 bases lay outside the gene matches. Germline CDR1 reads SEHNR; CDR2 reads FQNEAQ (reference sequence). CDR3 DNA: TGTGCCAGCAGCCGTAAGGGGACTAGCGGGGAGGACACCGGGGAGCTGTTTTTT. Protein: CASSRKGTSGEDTGELFF.

The chain uses TRBV2 and TRBJ2-2, with a weak D call TRBD2 (6 bases). The CDR3 length is 14 residues. The germline V and J ends were trimmed by 8 bases and 1 base, with 11 bases remaining between them. Looked up from germline, CDR1 is SNHLY and CDR2 is FYNNEI. CDR3 DNA: TGTGCCAGCTCGAGGGGAGGGAACACCGGGGAGCTGTTTTTT. Residues: CASSRGGNTGELFF.

The rearrangement joins TRBV10-1 to TRBJ2-1, with D possibly being TRBD1 (6 bases). Trimming shortened V by 0 bases and J by 4 bases, and 13 bases separated the two germline ends. Germline values: CDR1 WNHNN, CDR2 SYGVQD (reference sequence). The CDR3 totals 16 residues. The CDR3 region is CASSESGGSQYNEQFF. In nucleotides, the CDR3 is TGCGCCAGCAGTGAGTCTGGGGGCTCTCAGTACAATGAGCAGTTCTTC.

This chain links TRBV6-2 or TRBV6-3 with TRBJ2-6; no firm D call. Per the germline V gene, CDR1 is MNHEY and CDR2 is SVGEGT. The CDR3 spans 16 residues. The V end was cut by 6 bases, the J end by 2 bases, with 14 bases between. CDR3 region: CASSRTSVAGANVLTF. DNA of the CDR3: TGTGCCAGCAGCCGTACGTCCGTAGCTGGGGCCAACGTCCTGACTTTC.

This clone has only one observation. The rearrangement uses TRBV9 and TRBJ2-3; D unclear. The length of the CDR3 is 14 residues. CDR1 is SGDLS, CDR2 YYNGEE, per germline. V shed 4 bases and J shed 2 bases, with 11 bases lying between them. CDR3 in DNA: TGTGCCAGCAGCACTCAACAGAACACAGATACGCAGTATTTT. Protein sequence: CASSTQQNTDTQYF.

The chain couples TRBV10-2 to TRBJ2-7; D might be TRBD1 (6 bases). The length of the CDR3 is 13 residues. Deletions cut 7 bases from V and 2 bases from J, with 12 bases between. CDR1 and CDR2 (germline): WSHSY, SAAADI. The CDR3 nucleotides are TGCGCCAGCACCCGGACAGACACCTACGAGCAGTACTTC. It specifies CASTRTDTYEQYF.

With respect to this clone: The junction differs from germline at one of its ends, possibly a read error. The chain is built from TRBV7-2 and TRBJ1-1; a possible D gene is TRBD1 (5 bases). This CDR3 spans 14 amino acids. Germline CDR1 SGHTA, CDR2 FQGNSA. The CDR3 DNA follows: TGTGCCAGCAGCTTGCGGGGGAAGAACACCGAAGCTTTCTTT. Its protein product is CASSLRGKNTEAFF.

The chain has TRBV9 and TRBJ2-1, with 16 nucleotides matching TRBD2. V lost 4 bases and J lost 1; bases outside the gene matches: 5. The germline V gene encodes CDR1 SGDLS and CDR2 YYNGEE. The CDR3 is 18 residues long. CDR3 in amino acids: CASSTGLAGGGSYNEQFF. DNA of the CDR3: TGTGCCAGCAGCACGGGACTAGCGGGAGGGGGGTCCTACAATGAGCAGTTCTTC.

The rearrangement joins TRBV6-2 or TRBV6-3 to TRBJ1-5; D gene unclear. This CDR3 is 13 amino acids long. Trimming cost V 2 bases and J 8 bases, with 10 bases left between them. The germline V gene encodes CDR1 MNHEY and CDR2 SVGEGT. The CDR3 DNA follows: TGTGCCAGCAGTTACGGTGGAGTTGAGCCCCAGCATTTT. The encoded protein is CASSYGGVEPQHF.

This sequence joins TRBV9 and TRBJ2-3, with D unclear. CDR3 size: 14 residues. V lost 2 bases and J lost 0, with 7 bases in between. Germline V lookup: CDR1 SGDLS, CDR2 YYNGEE. The CDR3 coding sequence is TGTGCCAGCAGCGTCCTCTCTAGCACAGATACGCAGTATTTT. As protein: CASSVLSSTDTQYF.

The rearrangement links TRBV20-1 to TRBJ2-6, with D unclear. The ends were cut back, 3 bases at V and 1 base at J, with 10 bases in the middle. CDR1 is DFQATT, CDR2 SNEGSKA, per germline (reference sequence). This CDR3 is 15 amino acids long. CDR3 DNA sequence: TGCAGTGCTAGTCAGTCATCTTCTGGGGCCAACGTCCTGACTTTC. Translation gives CSASQSSSGANVLTF.

The chain combines TRBV6-5 with TRBJ1-1; 12 nucleotides agree with TRBD1. CDR3 size: 15 residues. V shed 4 bases, J shed 10 bases, and the junction held 10 bases outside the gene matches. Germline V CDR1 and CDR2: MNHEY, SVGAGI. The CDR3 sequence: CASSSAGQGARIAFF. The CDR3 region has the DNA TGTGCCAGCAGTTCCGCGGGACAGGGGGCGCGGATAGCTTTCTTT.

This clone has only one observation. The rearrangement joins TRBV28 to TRBJ1-5, with D perhaps TRBD1 (5 bases). CDR1 is MDHEN, CDR2 SYDVKM, per germline. There are 15 residues in the CDR3. V was cut by 5 bases and J by 7 bases, with 18 bases left in between. The CDR3 sequence is CASSGGGSGRQPQHF. The CDR3 bases are TGTGCCAGCAGTGGGGGTGGGTCAGGGAGGCAGCCCCAGCATTTT.

The V call is TRBV19, the J call TRBJ1-1; D remains ambiguous. CDR1 is LNHDA and CDR2 is SQIVND in the germline V gene (reference sequence). The CDR3 has 13 amino acids. Between the trimmed V and J ends, which lost 3 bases and 1 base, there was a span of 6 bases. CDR3: CASSIVQNTEAFF. The CDR3 DNA sequence: TGTGCCAGTAGTATCGTACAGAACACTGAAGCTTTCTTT. The full variable domain, its missing parts supplied by reference TRBV19 and TRBJ1-1, is DGGITQSPKYLFRKEGQNVTLSCEQNLNHDAMYWYRQDPGQGLRLIYYSQIVNDFQKGDIAEGYSVSREKKESFPLTVTSAQKNPTAFYLCASSIVQNTEAFFGQGTRLTVV.

The rearrangement uses TRBV7-8 and TRBJ2-1; 11 bases are a match to TRBD2. Germline V gene lookup returns CDR1 SGHVS and CDR2 FQNEAQ. J lost 7 bases, V lost 5 bases, and 19 bases had no gene match. The CDR3 is 19 residues long. The DNA of the CDR3 is TGTGCCAGCAGCCCATTCGGGACTAGCGGTCCCCGGAGGGGGAATGAGCAGTTCTTC. Encoded protein: CASSPFGTSGPRRGNEQFF.

The genes are TRBV4-3 and TRBJ2-7; 9 nucleotides align to TRBD1. The CDR3 runs 14 residues. CDR1 LGHNA and CDR2 YSLEER come from the germline V gene. The junction had 5 bases not matched to a gene; V was cut back by 5 bases and J by 3 bases. The CDR3 region is CASSSGTGNYEQYF. CDR3 nucleotides: TGCGCCAGCAGCTCAGGGACAGGGAACTACGAGCAGTACTTC.

The CDR3 here is CASSLVQGDGYTF. The CDR3 bases are TGTGCCAGCAGCTTGGTCCAGGGGGATGGCTACACCTTC. The chain uses TRBV5-4 and TRBJ1-2, with 7 bases aligning to TRBD1. Germline-derived CDR1 and CDR2 are SGHNT and YYREEE (reference sequence). The CDR3 spans 13 residues. V lost 0 bases, J lost 6 bases, and 2 bases stayed unmatched.

The chain combines TRBV6-5 with TRBJ2-5; the match to TRBD1 covers 10 bases. The CDR3 is 14 residues long. V shed 6 bases and J 5 bases; nucleotides not matched to a gene: 6. Germline values: CDR1 MNHEY, CDR2 SVGAGI. CDR3 DNA sequence: TGTGCCAGCAGAGGGACAGGGGTTCTCGAGACCCAGTACTTC. Translation gives CASRGTGVLETQYF.

The chain joins TRBV19 to TRBJ2-1, with 11 bases fitting TRBD1. Germline lookup yields CDR1 LNHDA and CDR2 SQIVND (reference sequence). Germline trimming cut 2 bases from V and 4 bases from J; bases unmatched to any gene: 10. This CDR3 region has 18 residues. The CDR3 DNA follows: TGTGCCAGTAGTATACAAGGACAGGGGGCCCGTGGTTACAATGAGCAGTTCTTC. Its protein product is CASSIQGQGARGYNEQFF.

This chain uses TRBV3-1 (or the pseudogene TRBV3-2) with TRBJ2-5; TRBD2 matches 8 bases. The CDR3 extends over 16 amino acids. After removal of 2 bases from V and 2 bases from J, the junction contained 7 bases not matched to a gene. Looked up from germline, CDR1 is LGHDT and CDR2 is YNNKEL (reference sequence). The CDR3 nucleotides read TGTGCCAGCAGCCAAAGTAGCGGGGCTTCTCAAGAGACCCAGTACTTC. Its translation is CASSQSSGASQETQYF.

The chain couples TRBV27 to TRBJ1-5; 7 bases are shared with TRBD1. V shed 2 bases, J shed 7 bases, and the junction held 5 bases outside the gene matches. The CDR3 has 14 amino acids. CDR1 and CDR2 from the germline V gene are MNHEY and SMNVEV (reference sequence). The DNA of the CDR3 is TGTGCCAGCAGTTTAGAAACAGGGGTCCAGCCCCAGCATTTT. As protein: CASSLETGVQPQHF.

This chain links TRBV10-3 with TRBJ2-7; weak D call: TRBD2 (6 bases). Germline V lookup: CDR1 ENHRY, CDR2 SYGVKD. V was shortened by 8 bases and J by 0 bases, with 11 bases between the two germline ends. This CDR3 has 13 amino acids. This CDR3 reads CAIRDSRSYEQYF. The CDR3 coding sequence is TGTGCCATCCGGGACTCCCGCTCCTACGAGCAGTACTTC.